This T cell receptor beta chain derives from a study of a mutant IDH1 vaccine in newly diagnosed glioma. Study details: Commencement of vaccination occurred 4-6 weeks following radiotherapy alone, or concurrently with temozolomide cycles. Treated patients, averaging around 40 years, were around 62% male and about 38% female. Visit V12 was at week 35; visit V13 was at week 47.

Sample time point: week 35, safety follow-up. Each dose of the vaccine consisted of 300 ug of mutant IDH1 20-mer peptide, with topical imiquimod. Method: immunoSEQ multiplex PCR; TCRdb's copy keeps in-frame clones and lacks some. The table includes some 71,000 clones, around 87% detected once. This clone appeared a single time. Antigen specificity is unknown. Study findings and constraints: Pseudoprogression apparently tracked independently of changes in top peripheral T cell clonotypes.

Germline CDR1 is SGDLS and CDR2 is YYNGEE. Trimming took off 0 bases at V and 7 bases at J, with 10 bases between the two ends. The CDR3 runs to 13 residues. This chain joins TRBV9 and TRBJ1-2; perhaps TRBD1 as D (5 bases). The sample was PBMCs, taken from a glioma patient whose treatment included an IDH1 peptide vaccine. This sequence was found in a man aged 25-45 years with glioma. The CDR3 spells CASSVGGDFGYTF. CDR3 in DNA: TGTGCCAGCAGCGTAGGGGGGGATTTTGGCTACACCTTC.